Described below is a single T cell receptor beta chain sequence and its context. The data were taken from a study of blood T cell repertoires in COVID-19. Trimming removed 6 bases from V and 5 bases from J; junction bases left unmatched: 7. The CDR3 extends over 13 amino acids. Germline-derived CDR1 and CDR2 are MDHEN and SYDVKM. Measured with immunoSEQ multiplex PCR; TCRdb has only the in-frame clones, and not every one. The sample consists of 120,000 to 150,000 clones, about nine tenths of them appearing once. The sequenced sample was peripheral blood. This clonotype was sampled from a human donor in a cohort sampled during active COVID-19. The chain combines TRBV28 with TRBJ2-7; 7 bases are shared with TRBD1. DNA for the CDR3: TGTGCCAGCAGCCTCGACAGGGCCAACGAGCAGTACTTC. Translated, it gives CASSLDRANEQYF.